Following are 27 T cell receptor beta chains from one sample sequenced in a study of shared clonotypes between healthy human individuals. TCRdb keeps only in-frame clones here, not all; method: immunoSEQ multiplex PCR. The repertoire holds some 2.1 million clones, approximately 95% seen once, with 0.1% to 0.15% in the top ten. Input material: naive CD4+ T cells sorted from blood. Subset noted: CD45RA+ positively selected. The receptors come from a man aged 18 to 30 in good health.

This rearrangement joins TRBV5-6 to TRBJ2-7, with no clear D. Germline V CDR1 and CDR2: SGHDT, YYEEEE. V was pared by 4 bases and J by 3 bases, with 17 bases between. The CDR3 contains 15 residues. The CDR3 protein is CASSRLDLSFYEQYF. The CDR3 DNA reads TGTGCCAGCAGCCGGTTGGACCTCAGCTTCTACGAGCAGTACTTC.

V gene TRBV6-1 combines with J gene TRBJ1-3; 7 nucleotides line up with TRBD1. V shed 0 bases and J 3 bases; nucleotides not matched to a gene: 8. Germline CDR1 is MNHNS and CDR2 is SASEGT. This CDR3 is 17 amino acids long. The CDR3 sequence: CASSEAVRGLYGNTIYF. DNA of the CDR3: TGTGCCAGCAGTGAAGCAGTCAGGGGGTTATATGGAAACACCATATATTTT.

The chain has TRBV6-6 and TRBJ2-7; D uncertain. V shed 10 bases and J shed 3 bases, with 16 bases lying between them. Germline V gene data show CDR1 as MNHNY and CDR2 as SVGAGI (reference sequence). The CDR3 contains 13 residues. The DNA of the CDR3 is TGTGCCACCGCGGCGTGGAGCAGCTACGAGCAGTACTTC. Protein sequence: CATAAWSSYEQYF.

The genes are TRBV4-2 and TRBJ1-5, with 7 bases identical to TRBD1. Germline CDR1 LGHNA, CDR2 YNFKEQ. The CDR3 extends over 14 amino acids. V trimming: 1 base; J trimming: 7 bases; junction bases outside the gene matches: 4. The CDR3 region is CASSQADRDQPQHF. The CDR3, as DNA: TGTGCCAGCAGCCAAGCCGACAGGGACCAGCCCCAGCATTTT.

This clone was seen a single time. The chain couples TRBV5-6 to TRBJ2-2; weak D call: TRBD2 (6 bases). Germline assignment: CDR1 SGHDT and CDR2 YYEEEE. V was cut by 5 bases and J by 7 bases, with 21 bases left in between. This CDR3 region has 16 residues. The CDR3 sequence is CASSWRERSLGGELFF. CDR3 nucleotide sequence: TGTGCCAGCAGTTGGAGGGAGAGGTCCTTGGGCGGGGAGCTGTTTTTT.

In regard to this clone: The sample has other DNA sequences that encode this CDR3 too. The rearrangement links TRBV15 to TRBJ2-7, with D perhaps matching TRBD2 (5 bases). Per the germline V gene, CDR1 is LNHNV and CDR2 is YYDKDF (reference sequence). V was shortened by 0 bases and J by 4 bases, with 7 bases between the two germline ends. The CDR3 totals 13 residues. The CDR3 sequence: CATSRDRGYEQYF. CDR3 in DNA: TGTGCCACCAGCAGAGATCGAGGGTACGAGCAGTACTTC.

The chain employs TRBV7-9 and TRBJ2-2, with unresolved D. Between the trimmed V and J ends, which lost 2 bases and 4 bases, there was a span of 8 bases. CDR1 and CDR2 (germline): SEHNR, FQNEAQ (reference sequence). The CDR3 totals 14 residues. The CDR3: CASSLKSVTGELFF. CDR3 DNA sequence: TGTGCCAGCAGCTTAAAGAGCGTCACCGGGGAGCTGTTTTTT. Supplemented by reference TRBV7-9 and TRBJ2-2, the full variable domain reads DTGVSQNPRHKITKRGQNVTFRCDPISEHNRLYWYRQTLGQGPEFLTYFQNEAQLEKSRLLSDRFSAERPKGSFSTLEIQRTEQGDSAMYLCASSLKSVTGELFFGEGSRLTVL.

The chain links TRBV7-2 to TRBJ2-7, with 9 bases lining up with TRBD1. Germline loops: CDR1 SGHTA, CDR2 FQGNSA. CDR3 length equals 15 residues. V gave up 6 bases and J gave up 4 bases; unmatched junction bases: 10. CDR3 in amino acids: CASSTSTGGGYEQYF. The CDR3 nucleotides are TGTGCCAGCAGTACCTCGACAGGGGGTGGATACGAGCAGTACTTC.

The chain is built from TRBV18 and TRBJ1-4; D gene uncertain. Trimming shortened V by 0 bases and J by 5 bases, and 4 bases separated the two germline ends. This CDR3 region has 13 residues. CDR1 is KGHSH, CDR2 LQKENI, per germline. Here the CDR3 reads CASSPPNNEKLFF. The CDR3 region has the DNA TGTGCCAGCTCACCACCGAACAATGAAAAACTGTTTTTT.

The rearrangement links TRBV6-1 to TRBJ1-5; D is uncertain. V was cut by 2 bases and J by 4 bases, with 6 bases left in between. The CDR3 is 13 residues long. The germline gives CDR1 MNHNS, CDR2 SASEGT. The CDR3, as DNA: TGTGCCAGCAGTGAAAGGCAGAATCAGCCCCAGCATTTT. Protein: CASSERQNQPQHF.

This clone was detected only once. The chain joins TRBV29-1 to TRBJ1-1; D not resolved. Trimming stripped 2 bases from V and 0 bases from J, with 7 bases between. CDR1 is SQVTM and CDR2 is ANQGSEA in the germline V gene. The CDR3 is 13 residues long. The CDR3 sequence is CSVESQMNTEAFF. The CDR3 nucleotides are TGCAGCGTTGAATCACAAATGAACACTGAAGCTTTCTTT.

The CDR3 reads CAISEIQVLGYTF. CDR3 bases: TGTGCCATCAGTGAGATACAGGTACTCGGCTACACCTTC. The chain joins TRBV10-3 to TRBJ1-2; perhaps TRBD1 as D (5 bases). Per the germline V gene, CDR1 is ENHRY and CDR2 is SYGVKD. The V end lost 2 bases, the J end lost 8 bases, and 12 bases lay between the germline ends. The CDR3 extends over 13 amino acids.

The gene calls are TRBV6-1 and TRBJ1-2; D gene unclear. Germline V CDR1 and CDR2: MNHNS, SASEGT. V was shortened by 3 bases and J by 8 bases, with 25 bases between the two germline ends. The CDR3 totals 17 residues. The CDR3 DNA reads TGTGCCAGCAGTGAGGATCCTTATAAGCCACGGAGCACGGGCTACACCTTC. This translates into CASSEDPYKPRSTGYTF.

Turning to this clone: Within the sample, other DNA sequences also encode this same CDR3. The rearrangement joins TRBV6-5 to TRBJ1-2; 7 nucleotides line up with TRBD1. V lost 6 bases to trimming and J lost 8 bases; unmatched junction nucleotides: 6. The CDR3 covers 12 residues. Germline CDR1 reads MNHEY; CDR2 reads SVGAGI. CDR3 sequence reads: CASSRDRVGYTF. The CDR3 DNA follows: TGTGCCAGCAGCCGGGACAGAGTAGGCTACACCTTC.

Comment on this clone: In the same sample, other DNA sequences code for this CDR3. The DNA for the CDR3 is TGCGCCAGCAGCCAAGCGGGACAGGGCAATCAGCCCCAGCATTTT. Translating it yields CASSQAGQGNQPQHF. The rearrangement joins TRBV4-1 to TRBJ1-5; 8 nucleotides agree with TRBD1. J gave up 2 bases and V 1 base, and 1 base lay outside the gene matches. The CDR3 totals 15 residues. CDR1 is MGHRA, CDR2 YSYEKL, per germline.

V gene TRBV10-1 combines with J gene TRBJ2-3; weak D call: TRBD2 (6 bases). The CDR3 extends over 14 amino acids. Germline CDR1 reads WNHNN; CDR2 reads SYGVQD (reference sequence). V lost 3 bases and J 3 bases, leaving 10 bases between the germline ends. CDR3 DNA sequence: TGCGCCAGCAGTGAACGGAGGGTAACAGATACGCAGTATTTT. It yields the protein CASSERRVTDTQYF.

The V and J genes are TRBV6-5 and TRBJ1-1; 7 nucleotides line up with TRBD1. V shed 1 base and J 6 bases; nucleotides not matched to a gene: 2. The CDR3 has 13 amino acids. CDR1 is MNHEY and CDR2 is SVGAGI in the germline V gene. CDR3 nucleotide sequence: TGTGCCAGCAGTTACTTAACAGGGGCTGAAGCTTTCTTT. Its translation: CASSYLTGAEAFF.

The rearrangement uses TRBV6-5 and TRBJ1-6; D is possibly TRBD1 (6 bases). The CDR3 is made up of 15 amino acids. Per the germline V gene, CDR1 is MNHEY and CDR2 is SVGAGI. With 5 bases removed from V and 7 bases from J, the gap between germline ends came to 15 bases. The CDR3 reads CASSRGQNPNSPLHF. In DNA, the CDR3 is TGTGCCAGCAGTCGAGGACAGAACCCCAATTCACCCCTCCACTTT.

The gene calls are TRBV11-1 and TRBJ2-1; 9 bases are shared with TRBD2. Germline V gene sequence: CDR1 SGHAT, CDR2 FQDESV (reference sequence). This CDR3 comprises 14 residues. V trimming: 8 bases; J trimming: 6 bases; junction bases outside the gene matches: 8. CDR3 nucleotides: TGTGCCAGCGAACCGGGACTAGCTCCCAATGAGCAGTTCTTC. Residues: CASEPGLAPNEQFF.

V gene TRBV10-3 combines with J gene TRBJ1-1, with D unclear. V shed 2 bases and J shed 1 base, with 8 bases lying between them. The CDR3 spans 14 residues. Germline V gene sequence: CDR1 ENHRY, CDR2 SYGVKD. The chain's CDR3 is CAISEPYGNTEAFF. CDR3 nucleotide sequence: TGTGCCATCAGTGAGCCTTACGGGAACACTGAAGCTTTCTTT.

The chain is built from TRBV4-1 and TRBJ2-7; D is possibly TRBD2 (6 bases). Per the germline V gene, CDR1 is MGHRA and CDR2 is YSYEKL. Between the trimmed V and J ends, which lost 3 bases and 2 bases, there was a span of 17 bases. The CDR3 is 16 amino acids. DNA for the CDR3: TGCGCCAGCAGCCAGACATCCTCCGGAGGGACCTACGAGCAGTACTTC. It encodes CASSQTSSGGTYEQYF.

The V gene is TRBV6-6, the J gene TRBJ2-7; 9 bases align to TRBD1. The CDR3 runs 16 residues. Germline values: CDR1 MNHNY, CDR2 SVGAGI (reference sequence). The V gene end was trimmed by 4 bases and the J gene end by 3 bases; junction bases not matched to a gene: 10. The CDR3 region is CASSSGGQGPFYEQYF. CDR3 bases: TGTGCCAGCAGTTCCGGAGGACAGGGGCCTTTCTACGAGCAGTACTTC.

The chain is built from TRBV5-1 and TRBJ2-5; perhaps TRBD2 as D (5 bases). CDR1 and CDR2 (germline): SGHRS, YFSETQ. The CDR3 totals 14 residues. The germline V and J ends were trimmed by 2 bases and 0 bases, with 8 bases remaining between them. The CDR3 bases are TGCGCCAGCAGCTTAGACTATTACCAAGAGACCCAGTACTTC. It translates to CASSLDYYQETQYF.

Concerning this clone: This same CDR3 is encoded by further DNA sequences in the sample. The rearrangement joins TRBV30 to TRBJ1-2; no clear D gene. The CDR3 runs to 13 residues. Germline V gene lookup returns CDR1 GTSNPN and CDR2 SVGIG (reference sequence). V was cut by 3 bases and J by 2 bases, with 10 bases left in between. The CDR3 coding sequence is TGTGCCTGGAGAAGGGCGGCGAACTATGGCTACACCTTC. It is translated as CAWRRAANYGYTF.

The chain uses TRBV7-9 and TRBJ1-1, with D unresolved. Germline assignment: CDR1 SEHNR and CDR2 FQNEAQ (reference sequence). The V end was cut by 5 bases, the J end by 1 base, with 17 bases between. CDR3 length equals 16 residues. In DNA form, the CDR3 reads TGTGCCAGCAGCCCTCTGGACCGGCGGACGAACACTGAAGCTTTCTTT. It translates to CASSPLDRRTNTEAFF.

V and J are TRBV5-1 and TRBJ2-1; D is perhaps TRBD1 (5 bases). This CDR3 comprises 16 residues. From germline, CDR1 is SGHRS and CDR2 YFSETQ. Trimming shortened V by 0 bases and J by 5 bases, and 15 bases separated the two germline ends. The CDR3 nucleotides are TGCGCCAGCAGCTTGGGCCCCTTTCCGACAGACAATGAGCAGTTCTTC. Protein sequence: CASSLGPFPTDNEQFF.

The rearrangement joins TRBV10-2 to TRBJ1-3; D gene unclear. Germline V gene lookup returns CDR1 WSHSY and CDR2 SAAADI. Trimming removed 3 bases from V and 4 bases from J, with 10 bases in between. The CDR3 contains 14 residues. The CDR3 sequence is CASSEALGGNTIYF. For the CDR3, the DNA is TGCGCCAGCAGTGAAGCTCTGGGAGGAAACACCATATATTTT.